What follows are 9 T cell receptor beta chains derived from one specimen sequenced in a study of blood T cell repertoires in COVID-19. Only in-frame clones appear in the TCRdb table, and some are missing; sequencing was by immunoSEQ multiplex PCR. In the table there are about 99,000 clones, 84% of which are singletons. Sequences were obtained from peripheral blood. Every receptor here comes from a man aged 70 or older with active or convalescent COVID-19.

V and J are TRBV9 and TRBJ1-1; 9 positions agree with TRBD1. Germline CDR1 reads SGDLS; CDR2 reads YYNGEE. There are 14 residues in the CDR3. V lost 4 bases, J lost 6 bases, and 7 bases stayed unmatched. The CDR3 nucleotides are TGTGCCAGCAGCAGCCGGGACAGGGCGTCTGAAGCTTTCTTT. Its protein is CASSSRDRASEAFF.

The chain uses TRBV2 and TRBJ1-2; 7 bases fit TRBD1. The CDR3 consists of 15 residues. V lost 6 bases to trimming and J lost 4 bases; unmatched junction nucleotides: 11. Germline V gives CDR1 SNHLY, CDR2 FYNNEI. The CDR3 DNA follows: TGTGCCAGCAGGACAGGGATAGATTCGTCCTATGGCTACACCTTC. Its protein is CASRTGIDSSYGYTF.

V is TRBV5-1 and J is TRBJ1-2; TRBD1 aligns across 8 bases. V was pared by 5 bases and J by 4 bases, with 7 bases of the junction left unmatched. The CDR3 length is 14 residues. Looked up from germline, CDR1 is SGHRS and CDR2 is YFSETQ. DNA of the CDR3: TGCGCCAGCAGTCACGGACAGGGTGCCTATGGCTACACCTTC. As protein: CASSHGQGAYGYTF.

A remark on this clone: A read error may produce the germline difference seen at one junction end. The chain recombines TRBV7-7 with TRBJ2-1; TRBD2 matches at 14 bases. The CDR3 length is 16 residues. CDR1 and CDR2 from the germline V gene are SSHAT and FNYEAQ (reference sequence). This CDR3 reads CASSRGLAGEGNEQFF. The CDR3 DNA sequence: TGTGCTAGCAGCAGGGGACTAGCGGGGGAGGGGAATGAGCAGTTCTTC.

The rearrangement uses TRBV5-4 and TRBJ2-1, with 11 nucleotides matching TRBD2. Looked up from germline, CDR1 is SGHNT and CDR2 is YYREEE (reference sequence). J gave up 10 bases and V 0 bases, and 6 bases lay outside the gene matches. The CDR3 covers 15 residues. For the CDR3, the DNA is TGTGCCAGCAGCTTGGTTAGCGGGGGGGCCGGGGAGCAGTTCTTC. This sequence encodes CASSLVSGGAGEQFF.

The genes are TRBV2 and TRBJ2-2; 12 bases map to TRBD1. CDR3 length: 14 residues. V was clipped by 6 bases and J by 4 bases; unmatched bases: 0. The germline gives CDR1 SNHLY, CDR2 FYNNEI. CDR3 nucleotides: TGTGCCAGCAGGGGACAGGGGGCCACCGGGGAGCTGTTTTTT. This gives the protein CASRGQGATGELFF.

This chain links TRBV5-4 with TRBJ1-3; D uncertain. The CDR3 loop spans 16 amino acids. Deletions cut 0 bases from V and 2 bases from J, with 12 bases between. Looked up from germline, CDR1 is SGHNT and CDR2 is YYREEE (reference sequence). DNA of the CDR3: TGTGCCAGCAGCTTGGGGTTAGGAACTACTGGAAACACCATATATTTT. Its translation: CASSLGLGTTGNTIYF. Full variable domain (outside the CDR3, taken from reference TRBV5-4 and TRBJ1-3): ETGVTQSPTHLIKTRGQQVTLRCSSQSGHNTVSWYQQALGQGPQFIFQYYREEENGRGNFPPRFSGLQFPNYSSELNVNALELDDSALYLCASSLGLGTTGNTIYFGEGSWLTVV.

The rearrangement uses TRBV18 and TRBJ1-1, with D maybe TRBD1 (5 bases). V was shortened by 3 bases and J by 6 bases, with 17 bases between the two germline ends. CDR1 is KGHSH and CDR2 is LQKENI in the germline V gene. CDR3 size: 15 residues. CDR3 in DNA: TGTGCCAGCTCACCTAGGCGGGACCTAGGCGCTGAAGCTTTCTTT. Translation: CASSPRRDLGAEAFF. The full variable domain, with the rest looked up from reference TRBV18 and TRBJ1-1, is NAGVMQNPRHLVRRRGQEARLRCSPMKGHSHVYWYRQLPEEGLKFMVYLQKENIIDESGMPKERFSAEFPKEGPSILRIQQVVRGDSAAYFCASSPRRDLGAEAFFGQGTRLTVV.

The rearrangement links TRBV5-1 to TRBJ1-1; D is uncertain. Deletions cut 0 bases from V and 1 base from J, with 10 bases between. Germline V CDR1 and CDR2: SGHRS, YFSETQ. The CDR3 consists of 15 residues. The CDR3 DNA reads TGCGCCAGCAGCTTGGGCGCAGGTACGAACACTGAAGCTTTCTTT. This translates into CASSLGAGTNTEAFF.